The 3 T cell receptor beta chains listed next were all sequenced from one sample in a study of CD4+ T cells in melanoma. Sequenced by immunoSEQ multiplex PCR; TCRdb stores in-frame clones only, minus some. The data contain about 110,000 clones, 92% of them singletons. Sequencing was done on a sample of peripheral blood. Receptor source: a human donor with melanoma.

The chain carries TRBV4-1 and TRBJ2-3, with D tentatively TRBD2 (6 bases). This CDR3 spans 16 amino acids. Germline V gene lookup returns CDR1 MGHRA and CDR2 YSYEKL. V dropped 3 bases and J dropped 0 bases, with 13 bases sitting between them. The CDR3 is CASSHRRGTSTDTQYF. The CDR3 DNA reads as TGCGCCAGCAGCCATAGGCGGGGAACTAGCACAGATACGCAGTATTTT.

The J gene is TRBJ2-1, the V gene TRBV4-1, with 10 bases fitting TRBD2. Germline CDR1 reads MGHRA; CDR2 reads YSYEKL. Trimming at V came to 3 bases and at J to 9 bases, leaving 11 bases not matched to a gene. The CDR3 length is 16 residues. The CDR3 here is CASSHFVSGRGGEQFF. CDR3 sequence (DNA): TGCGCCAGCAGCCATTTCGTAAGCGGGAGGGGAGGTGAGCAGTTCTTC.

As DNA, the CDR3 is TGTGCCAGCAGCTCGCGACAAGCCGCTGAGCAGTTCTTC. This sequence encodes CASSSRQAAEQFF. The V call is TRBV5-4, the J call TRBJ2-1; D gene ambiguous. CDR1 SGHNT and CDR2 YYREEE come from the germline V gene (reference sequence). V was shortened by 3 bases and J by 9 bases, with 13 bases between the two germline ends. The CDR3 spans 13 residues.